The 4 T cell receptor beta chains below all came from one sample that was sequenced in a study of T cells in Graves' hyperthyroidism and ophthalmopathy. Researchers amplified the TCR beta CDR3 regions from RNA transcripts. The primer set for the first-round RT-PCR of the TCR CDR3 was HTBI. TCRdb recomputed calls from the multiplex PCR reads with MiXCR, one row per CDR3 protein. The table lists approximately 620,000 distinct CDR3 sequences, roughly 13% of them singletons. The sample comprised blood. These receptors originate from a woman aged 25-40 years with Graves' hyperthyroidism that later progressed to Graves' ophthalmopathy.

For this clonotype: This clone may be a read error of a much larger clone one base away. The rearrangement joins TRBV15 to TRBJ1-1, with D maybe TRBD1 (6 bases). CDR3 size: 15 residues. Germline CDR1 is LNHNV and CDR2 is YYDKDF (reference sequence). CDR3 nucleotides: TGTGCCACCAGCAGAGGTTCCGGGGGGCTCACTGGAGCTTTCTTT. It translates to CATSRGSGGLTGAFF.

This clonotype came up a few times. The chain combines TRBV19 with TRBJ2-2; tentative D call: TRBD2 (6 bases). In germline, CDR1 is LNHDA, CDR2 SQIVND (reference sequence). The ends were cut back, 9 bases at V and 0 bases at J, with 14 bases in the middle. The CDR3 contains 15 residues. CDR3 region: CASLQAGPNTGELFF. Written as DNA, the CDR3 is TGTGCCAGCCTGCAAGCGGGTCCGAACACCGGGGAGCTGTTTTTT.

The rearrangement joins TRBV10-3 to TRBJ1-4; D unresolved. Germline loops: CDR1 ENHRY, CDR2 SYGVKD. CDR3 length equals 15 residues. V dropped 0 bases and J dropped 2 bases, with 7 bases sitting between them. The CDR3 spells CAISESGFTNEKLFF. CDR3 coding DNA: TGTGCCATCAGTGAGTCGGGGTTCACTAATGAAAAACTGTTTTTT.

In its sample, this clonotype was seen many times. The chain recombines TRBV20-1 with TRBJ1-5, with no clear D. The CDR3 is 15 amino acids. Trimming pared 5 bases from V and 0 bases from J, leaving 14 bases between. Germline CDR1 and CDR2: DFQATT and SNEGSKA (reference sequence). The CDR3 loop is CSAQVSSGSNQPQHF. DNA for the CDR3: TGCAGTGCTCAGGTTTCGTCAGGTAGCAATCAGCCCCAGCATTTT.